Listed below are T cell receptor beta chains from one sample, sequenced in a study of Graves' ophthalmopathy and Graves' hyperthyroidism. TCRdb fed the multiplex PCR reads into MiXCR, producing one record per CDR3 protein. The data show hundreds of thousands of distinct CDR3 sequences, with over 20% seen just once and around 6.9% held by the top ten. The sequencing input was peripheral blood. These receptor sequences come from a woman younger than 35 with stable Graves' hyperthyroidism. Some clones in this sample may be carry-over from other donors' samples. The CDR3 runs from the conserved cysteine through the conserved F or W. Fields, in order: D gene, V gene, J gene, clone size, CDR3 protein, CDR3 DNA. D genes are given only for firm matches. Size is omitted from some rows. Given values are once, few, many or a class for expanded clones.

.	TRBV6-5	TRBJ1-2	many	CASSYSNQGIYGYTF	TGTGCCAGCAGTTACTCGAATCAGGGGATCTATGGCTACACCTTC
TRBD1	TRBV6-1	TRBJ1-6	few	CASSPMTGGRSPLHF	TGTGCCAGCAGTCCGATGACAGGGGGGAGGTCACCCCTCCACTTT
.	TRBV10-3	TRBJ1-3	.	CARSDSEVDTIYF	TGTGCCAGATCGGACAGTGAAGTCGACACCATATATTTT
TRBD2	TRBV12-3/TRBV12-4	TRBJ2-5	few	CASSSTTSGRSETQYF	TGTGCCAGCAGTTCCACGACTAGCGGGAGATCAGAGACCCAGTACTTC
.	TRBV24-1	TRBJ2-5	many	CATRGTEETQYF	TGTGCCACCAGGGGGACTGAAGAGACCCAGTACTTC
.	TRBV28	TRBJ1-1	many	CASQASKAFF	TGTGCCAGCCAGGCCAGTAAAGCTTTCTTT
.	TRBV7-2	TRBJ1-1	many	CASSTQTATEAFF	TGTGCCAGCAGCACACAAACAGCCACTGAAGCTTTCTTT
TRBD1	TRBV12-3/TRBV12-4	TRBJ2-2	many	CASALGQLNTGELFF	TGTGCCAGCGCCTTGGGACAGCTGAACACCGGGGAGCTGTTTTTT
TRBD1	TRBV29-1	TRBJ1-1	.	CSVLALGQGKTEAFF	TGCAGCGTTTTAGCGTTAGGACAGGGGAAAACTGAAGCTTTCTTT
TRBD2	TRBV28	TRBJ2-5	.	CASSPRPRGTSSQETQYF	TGTGCCAGCAGTCCCAGACCCCGAGGGACTAGCAGCCAAGAGACCCAGTACTTC
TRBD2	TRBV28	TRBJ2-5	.	CASRGLAGGWLGETQYF	TGTGCCAGCAGAGGACTAGCGGGAGGTTGGTTGGGAGAGACCCAGTACTTC
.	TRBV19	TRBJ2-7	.	CASSTRTYSYEQYF	TGTGCCAGTAGTACCCGGACGTACTCCTACGAGCAGTACTTC
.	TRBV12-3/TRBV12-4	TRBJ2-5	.	CASSLTRVHF	TGTGCCAGCAGTTTAACTAGGGTGCACTTC
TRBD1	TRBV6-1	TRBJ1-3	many	CASRRQGSGNTIYF	TGTGCCAGCAGGAGACAGGGCTCCGGAAACACCATATATTTT
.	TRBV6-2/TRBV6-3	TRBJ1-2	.	CASTIRVGGYGYTF	TGTGCCAGCACCATCCGAGTGGGGGGCTATGGCTACACCTTC
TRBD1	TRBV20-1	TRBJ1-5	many	CSAPQGARGSNQPQHF	TGCAGTGCCCCTCAGGGGGCTAGGGGTAGCAATCAGCCCCAGCATTTT
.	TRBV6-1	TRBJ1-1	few	CASSASGGYTEAFF	TGTGCCAGCAGTGCCTCCGGGGGATACACTGAAGCTTTCTTT
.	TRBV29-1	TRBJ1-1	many	CSVVKGLATEAFF	TGCAGCGTTGTAAAGGGGCTGGCCACTGAAGCTTTCTTT
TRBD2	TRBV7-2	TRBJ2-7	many	CASSLGTSGRGEQYF	TGTGCCAGCAGCTTGGGGACTAGCGGGAGGGGAGAGCAGTACTTC
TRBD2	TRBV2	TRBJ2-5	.	CASSEEAPGLAGETQYF	TGTGCCAGCAGTGAAGAAGCCCCCGGACTAGCGGGAGAGACCCAGTACTTC
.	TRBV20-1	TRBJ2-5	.	CSAREVAGGETQYF	TGCAGTGCTAGAGAGGTAGCAGGAGGGGAGACCCAGTACTTC
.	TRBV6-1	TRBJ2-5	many	CASSDNSQETQYF	TGTGCCAGCAGTGACAACTCCCAAGAGACCCAGTACTTC
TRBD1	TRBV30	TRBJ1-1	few	CAWAGTGQNTEAFF	TGTGCCTGGGCCGGGACAGGGCAGAACACTGAAGCTTTCTTT
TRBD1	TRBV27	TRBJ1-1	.	CASSLSIQGAKGTEAFF	TGTGCCAGCAGTTTATCGATTCAGGGGGCGAAGGGTACTGAAGCTTTCTTT
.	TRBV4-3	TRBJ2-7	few	CASSQEYGTVEQYF	TGCGCCAGCAGCCAAGAGTACGGTACTGTCGAGCAGTACTTC
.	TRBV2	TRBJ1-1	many	CASAGQGIRNTEAFF	TGTGCCAGCGCCGGGCAGGGGATTAGGAACACTGAAGCTTTCTTT
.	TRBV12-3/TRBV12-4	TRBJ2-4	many	CASLKSYSGTLAKNIQYF	TGTGCCAGCCTGAAATCCTATTCCGGAACCTTAGCCAAAAACATTCAGTACTTC
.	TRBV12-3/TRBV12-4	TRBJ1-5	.	CASSLARTNQPQHF	TGTGCCAGCAGTTTAGCGCGCACCAATCAGCCCCAGCATTTT
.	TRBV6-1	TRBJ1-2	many	CASRGEFRVYGYTF	TGTGCCAGCAGGGGGGAGTTCAGAGTCTATGGCTACACCTTC
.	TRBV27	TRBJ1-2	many	CASSSSGDGYTF	.
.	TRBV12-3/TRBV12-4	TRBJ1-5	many	CASDKTQGSNQPQHF	TGTGCCAGTGACAAAACCCAGGGGAGCAATCAGCCCCAGCATTTT
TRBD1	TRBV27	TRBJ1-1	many	CASSHGDRVFEAFF	TGTGCCAGCAGTCATGGGGACAGGGTTTTTGAAGCTTTCTTT
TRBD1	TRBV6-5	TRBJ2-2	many	CASSWTGGNTGELFF	TGTGCCAGCAGCTGGACAGGGGGCAACACCGGGGAGCTGTTTTTT
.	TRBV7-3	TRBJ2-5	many	CASSFIPQETQYF	TGTGCCAGCAGCTTTATCCCACAAGAGACCCAGTACTTC
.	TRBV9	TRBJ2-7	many	CASSTSPQGREQYF	TGTGCCAGCAGCACCTCACCCCAGGGGCGCGAGCAGTACTTC
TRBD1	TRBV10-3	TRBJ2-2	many	CAISDGTGAAGELFF	TGTGCCATCAGTGACGGGACAGGGGCGGCCGGGGAGCTGTTTTTT
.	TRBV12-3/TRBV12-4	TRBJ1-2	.	CASSIPSGRGSSYGYTF	TGTGCCAGCAGTATCCCTTCCGGGAGAGGCTCTAGCTATGGCTACACCTTC
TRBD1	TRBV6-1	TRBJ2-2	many	CASSGGTGNTGELFF	TGTGCCAGCAGTGGGGGGACAGGAAACACCGGGGAGCTGTTTTTT
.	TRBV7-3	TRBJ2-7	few	CASSLHGGAGGDQQYF	TGTGCCAGCAGCTTACACGGCGGGGCAGGGGGGGACCAGCAGTACTTC
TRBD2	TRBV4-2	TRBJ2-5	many	CASSQARRGGLETQYF	TGTGCCAGCAGCCAAGCGAGGCGGGGGGGCCTAGAGACCCAGTACTTC
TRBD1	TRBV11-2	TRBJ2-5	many	CASSLRLDPQGAQYF	TGTGCCAGCAGCTTACGCCTTGACCCCCAGGGGGCCCAGTACTTC
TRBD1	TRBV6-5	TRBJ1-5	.	CASSYGRQGRGQPQHF	TGTGCCAGCAGTTACGGCCGACAGGGAAGGGGTCAGCCCCAGCATTTT
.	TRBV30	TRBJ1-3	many	CAWSRAQGTIYF	TGTGCCTGGAGCAGGGCTCAGGGTACCATATATTTT